Shown below are 12 T cell receptor beta chains from a single sample sequenced in a study of cytomegalovirus exposure and HLA in healthy donors (dated by TCRdb to 2016 to 2017). Libraries were built with the immunoSEQ multiplex PCR assay. A mixture of 60 forward primers for TCR Vbeta segments and 13 reverse primers for TCR Jbeta segments was used in the multiplex PCR. The table was pulled from immuneACCESS by TCRdb, which kept in-frame rearrangements only. Such tables lose some clones; where checked, under half of the loss comes from unresolved V genes, and the rest has no known cause. The sample table records roughly 160,000 clones; almost 80% of these occur just once. The leading ten clones occupy around an eighth of the sample. The sequenced sample consisted of PBMCs. The receptors were gathered from a man aged 50-59 years in good health and CMV-seropositive.

J is TRBJ1-3 and V is TRBV5-6; D perhaps matches TRBD1 (6 bases). Between the trimmed V and J ends, which lost 3 bases and 4 bases, there was a span of 11 bases. This CDR3 spans 14 amino acids. The V gene's germline CDR1 is SGHDT and CDR2 YYEEEE. The CDR3 is CASSWGLEGNTIYF. DNA of the CDR3: TGTGCCAGCAGCTGGGGGCTGGAGGGAAACACCATATATTTT.

J is TRBJ2-1 and V is TRBV11-3; D possibly corresponds to TRBD2 (6 bases). Per germline, CDR1 SGHNT and CDR2 YENEEA. The CDR3 is 18 amino acids. With 1 base removed from V and 1 base from J, the gap between germline ends came to 17 bases. The CDR3 sequence is CASSLGGVAAGSYNEQFF. DNA for the CDR3: TGTGCCAGCAGCTTAGGGGGGGTAGCGGCGGGATCCTACAATGAGCAGTTCTTC.

This chain connects TRBV6-6 to TRBJ2-2; 9 nucleotides align to TRBD1. The V and J ends lost 10 bases and 4 bases, in that order; junction bases with no gene match: 4. Germline V gives CDR1 MNHNY, CDR2 SVGAGI (reference sequence). The CDR3 sequence is 13 residues long. CDR3 DNA: TGTGCCACAGACAGGGGGATCACCGGGGAGCTGTTTTTT. Translated, it gives CATDRGITGELFF.

The chain joins TRBV27 to TRBJ1-2; 10 nucleotides align to TRBD1. The CDR3 contains 15 residues. J lost 7 bases, V lost 3 bases, and 8 bases had no gene match. Per germline, CDR1 MNHEY and CDR2 SMNVEV (reference sequence). The CDR3 loop is CASSFSRGTGAGYTF. The CDR3 coding sequence is TGTGCCAGCAGTTTTTCCCGCGGGACAGGGGCTGGCTACACCTTC.

The rearrangement joins TRBV13 to TRBJ1-5; D perhaps matches TRBD1 (5 bases). Trimming shortened V by 5 bases and J by 2 bases, and 10 bases separated the two germline ends. Per germline, CDR1 PRHDT and CDR2 FYEKMQ (reference sequence). This CDR3 is 14 amino acids long. The CDR3 region is CASSHGAGNQPQHF. Here the CDR3 DNA reads TGTGCCAGCAGCCATGGGGCGGGCAATCAGCCCCAGCATTTT.

This chain joins TRBV11-1 and TRBJ1-1; D is possibly TRBD1 (6 bases). CDR3 size: 16 residues. Trimming stripped 5 bases from V and 5 bases from J, with 21 bases between. Germline lookup yields CDR1 SGHAT and CDR2 FQDESV (reference sequence). CDR3 region: CASSVGEGGARTEAFF. Written as DNA, the CDR3 is TGTGCCAGCAGCGTAGGAGAAGGGGGGGCGAGGACTGAAGCTTTCTTT.

V gene TRBV20-1 combines with J gene TRBJ1-1, with D possibly matching TRBD1 (5 bases). Trimming left V 5 bases short and J 8 bases short, with 9 bases between. CDR3 length: 10 amino acids. The germline gives CDR1 DFQATT, CDR2 SNEGSKA (reference sequence). DNA for the CDR3: TGCAGTGCTCTAGACAGAGAAGCTTTCTTT. Protein: CSALDREAFF.

The V and J genes are TRBV4-1 and TRBJ2-3; weak D call: TRBD2 (6 bases). CDR1 is MGHRA, CDR2 YSYEKL, per germline. Trimming took 1 base from V and 5 from J, leaving 13 bases between them. The CDR3 extends over 15 amino acids. Here the CDR3 reads CASSQVLASEDTQYF. The CDR3 bases are TGCGCCAGCAGCCAAGTTCTAGCGTCAGAAGATACGCAGTATTTT.

This clone was recorded once. The rearrangement joins TRBV6-5 to TRBJ1-5; D may be TRBD1 (5 bases). V was trimmed by 7 bases and J by 2 bases, leaving 15 bases between them. Germline V CDR1 and CDR2: MNHEY, SVGAGI. The CDR3 extends over 15 amino acids. The DNA of the CDR3 is TGTGCCAGCAAAAGTCAGGGAGGGGGCAATCAGCCCCAGCATTTT. This sequence encodes CASKSQGGGNQPQHF.

The V and J genes are TRBV11-2 and TRBJ1-2; 7 bases align to TRBD1. V lost 3 bases, J lost 5 bases, and 9 bases stayed unmatched. Per germline, CDR1 SGHAT and CDR2 FQNNGV. The CDR3 consists of 15 residues. The CDR3 bases are TGTGCCAGCAGCTTCGGGACAGAAACCGTTTATGGCTACACCTTC. Protein sequence: CASSFGTETVYGYTF.

V is TRBV2 and J is TRBJ2-1; 7 bases are a match to TRBD2. V was clipped by 6 bases and J by 6 bases; unmatched bases: 2. CDR1 is SNHLY and CDR2 is FYNNEI in the germline V gene. The CDR3 has 12 amino acids. CDR3 DNA: TGTGCCAGCAGGGCTAGCGGCAATGAGCAGTTCTTC. As protein: CASRASGNEQFF.

This clone was seen only once. J is TRBJ1-2 and V is TRBV27; possible D gene TRBD1, 6 bases. V lost 4 bases and J 6 bases, leaving 12 bases between the germline ends. CDR3 length: 13 amino acids. The germline V gene has CDR1 MNHEY and CDR2 SMNVEV (reference sequence). This chain's CDR3 is CASSSDSPNGYTF. CDR3 DNA sequence: TGTGCCAGCAGTTCGGACAGTCCGAATGGCTACACCTTC.